The 21 T cell receptor beta chains listed next were all sequenced from one sample in a study of shared clonotypes between healthy human individuals. Generated by immunoSEQ multiplex PCR, the TCRdb table keeps only in-frame clones and is missing some. Of roughly 2.2 million clones listed, about 90% were seen once; the top ten hold around 0.38%. Sequenced material: naive CD4+ T cells from PBMCs. Subset given: CD45RA+ positively selected. The receptors stem from a young man in good health. Some clones in this sample may be carry-over from other donors' samples.

With regard to this clone: This sample includes further DNA sequences coding for the same CDR3. This chain links TRBV7-9 with TRBJ2-7, with 8 positions matching TRBD1. CDR1 is SEHNR and CDR2 is FQNEAQ in the germline V gene (reference sequence). The CDR3 is 14 residues long. The trim removed 5 bases at V and 4 bases at J, leaving 7 bases unmatched. CDR3 in DNA: TGTGCCAGCAGCCAAGGACAGGGAAGGTACGAGCAGTACTTC. Protein sequence: CASSQGQGRYEQYF.

The CDR3 here is CASSTGTSGRGGYGTQYF. The CDR3 DNA reads as TGTGCCAGCAGCACGGGCACTAGCGGGAGGGGAGGATATGGGACCCAGTACTTC. V is TRBV5-4 and J is TRBJ2-5; 13 bases fit TRBD2. The V and J ends lost 4 bases and 7 bases, in that order; junction bases with no gene match: 16. Germline CDR1 is SGHNT and CDR2 is YYREEE (reference sequence). The CDR3 is 18 residues long.

The rearrangement joins TRBV28 to TRBJ2-5; D ambiguous. The CDR3 has 14 residues. Germline V CDR1 and CDR2: MDHEN, SYDVKM. The V gene lost 7 bases and the J gene lost 4 bases, with 16 bases spanning the gap. CDR3 protein: CASTNSGSSETQYF. In DNA form, the CDR3 reads TGTGCCAGCACAAACTCGGGCAGCTCAGAGACCCAGTACTTC.

The chain links TRBV6-6 to TRBJ2-1; the D call may be TRBD1 or TRBD2 (5 bases each). Trimming shortened V by 6 bases and J by 5 bases, and 17 bases separated the two germline ends. The germline CDR1 and CDR2 sequences are MNHNY and SVGAGI (reference sequence). CDR3 length: 15 residues. CDR3 in amino acids: CASRPMARGDNEQFF. In nucleotides, the CDR3 is TGTGCCAGCAGGCCCATGGCGAGGGGTGACAATGAGCAGTTCTTC.

This clone was counted a few times. The gene calls are TRBV6-5 and TRBJ1-2; the match to TRBD1 covers 7 bases. Unmatched junction bases numbered 12, after V lost 7 bases and J lost 4 bases. The CDR3 is 15 residues long. Germline V lookup: CDR1 MNHEY, CDR2 SVGAGI. The CDR3 nucleotides are TGTGCCAGCAAGCTACAGGGGCGAACCGCCTATGGCTACACCTTC. It translates to CASKLQGRTAYGYTF.

The chain is built from TRBV25-1 and TRBJ2-4, with D perhaps matching TRBD2 (6 bases). This CDR3 has 15 amino acids. Trimming took 3 bases from V and 1 from J, leaving 10 bases between them. CDR1 is MGHDK and CDR2 is SYGVNS in the germline V gene. The CDR3 coding sequence is TGTGCCAGCAGTGATGCGGGGTTTGCCAAAAACATTCAGTACTTC. Translated, it gives CASSDAGFAKNIQYF.

This chain connects TRBV6-4 to TRBJ2-1; D is perhaps TRBD2 (5 bases). The germline CDR1 and CDR2 sequences are MRHNA and SNTAGT. The CDR3 length is 15 residues. V was pared by 4 bases and J by 4 bases, with 14 bases between. This chain's CDR3 is CASSASSGMYNEQFF. The CDR3 region has the DNA TGTGCCAGCAGTGCCTCGTCGGGAATGTACAATGAGCAGTTCTTC.

This clone has only a few counts. At the DNA level, this CDR3 is encoded by other sequences in the same sample as well. The chain carries TRBV28 and TRBJ2-1; D might be TRBD2 (6 bases). Germline V CDR1 and CDR2: MDHEN, SYDVKM. The CDR3 extends over 12 amino acids. Trimming cost V 6 bases and J 7 bases, with 10 bases left between them. The CDR3 DNA reads TGTGCCAGCAGCTTAGGGAGGAATGAGCAGTTCTTC. Encoded protein: CASSLGRNEQFF.

This rearrangement joins TRBV2 to TRBJ2-7, with D perhaps assigned TRBD1 or TRBD2 (5 bases each). V lost 4 bases to trimming and J lost 7 bases, with 14 bases between them. Germline V CDR1 and CDR2: SNHLY, FYNNEI. This CDR3 comprises 13 residues. The DNA of the CDR3 is TGTGCCAGCAGTGCGGGGCCCGCTGGGGAGCAGTACTTC. Protein sequence: CASSAGPAGEQYF.

The CDR3 nucleotides are TGCGCCAGCAGCCCACGGACTGCAGGATCCCACGAGCAGTACTTC. Translation: CASSPRTAGSHEQYF. The chain carries TRBV5-1 and TRBJ2-7; maybe TRBD2 (5 bases). Trimming took 4 bases from V and 5 from J, leaving 19 bases between them. Germline values: CDR1 SGHRS, CDR2 YFSETQ. There are 15 residues in the CDR3.

This rearrangement joins TRBV19 to TRBJ1-5; TRBD1 agrees at 8 bases. The CDR3 contains 14 residues. J was trimmed by 5 bases and V by 4 bases; bases with no gene match: 4. Germline V CDR1 and CDR2: LNHDA, SQIVND (reference sequence). The CDR3: CASSTTTGDQPQHF. In DNA form, the CDR3 reads TGTGCCAGTAGTACAACGACAGGGGATCAGCCCCAGCATTTT.

The chain couples TRBV29-1 to TRBJ1-1; TRBD1 matches 9 bases. After removal of 6 bases from V and 1 base from J, the junction contained 21 bases not matched to a gene. This CDR3 has 19 residues. The V gene's germline CDR1 is SQVTM and CDR2 ANQGSEA. The CDR3: CSVAGTGRIRTRSNTEAFF. CDR3 in DNA: TGCAGCGTCGCTGGGACAGGGCGGATTCGGACACGATCGAACACTGAAGCTTTCTTT.

This rearrangement joins TRBV30 to TRBJ2-1; tentatively, D is TRBD1 (7 bases). Germline V lookup: CDR1 GTSNPN, CDR2 SVGIG (reference sequence). V was shortened by 4 bases and J by 10 bases, with 11 bases between the two germline ends. The CDR3 is made up of 11 amino acids. CDR3 coding DNA: TGTGCCTGGAACCAGGGGGGCGAGCAGTTCTTC. Its translation is CAWNQGGEQFF.

The V gene is TRBV11-2, the J gene TRBJ2-7, with 8 bases matching TRBD2. Germline CDR1 SGHAT, CDR2 FQNNGV. V trimming: 4 bases; J trimming: 9 bases; junction bases outside the gene matches: 11. The CDR3 has 14 amino acids. The CDR3 nucleotides read TGTGCCAGCAGCTCAACTAGCGGAGCGGTCTGGCAGTACTTC. Its protein product is CASSSTSGAVWQYF.

V gene TRBV5-1 combines with J gene TRBJ2-3; no definite D call. Trimming took 1 base from V and 0 from J, leaving 9 bases between them. Germline lookup yields CDR1 SGHRS and CDR2 YFSETQ. The CDR3 contains 15 residues. CDR3 loop: CASSLPGSSTDTQYF. CDR3 bases: TGCGCCAGCAGCTTGCCAGGCTCTAGCACAGATACGCAGTATTTT. Full variable domain (missing parts from reference TRBV5-1 and TRBJ2-3): KAGVTQTPRYLIKTRGQQVTLSCSPISGHRSVSWYQQTPGQGLQFLFEYFSETQRNKGNFPGRFSGRQFSNSRSEMNVSTLELGDSALYLCASSLPGSSTDTQYFGPGTRLTVL.

This CDR3 reads CASSQTYEQYF. In DNA form, the CDR3 reads TGTGCCAGCAGTCAAACCTACGAGCAGTACTTC. The chain joins TRBV6-1 to TRBJ2-7; no clear D. The V gene's germline CDR1 is MNHNS and CDR2 SASEGT. Trimming cost V 5 bases and J 2 bases, with 4 bases left between them. The length of the CDR3 is 11 residues.

The rearrangement links TRBV6-5 to TRBJ2-3; D possibly uses TRBD1 or TRBD2 (6 bases each). V dropped 4 bases and J dropped 2 bases, with 10 bases sitting between them. There are 14 residues in the CDR3. Looked up from germline, CDR1 is MNHEY and CDR2 is SVGAGI. Written as DNA, the CDR3 is TGTGCCAGCAGTTCGGCGGGACACACAGATACGCAGTATTTT. It yields the protein CASSSAGHTDTQYF.

V usage is TRBV11-2 and J usage is TRBJ2-7; TRBD2 agrees at 8 bases. Germline lookup yields CDR1 SGHAT and CDR2 FQNNGV. Unmatched junction bases numbered 5, after V lost 2 bases and J lost 5 bases. The length of the CDR3 is 14 residues. The CDR3 loop reads CASSLTSGFDEQYF. The DNA for the CDR3 is TGTGCCAGCAGCTTAACTAGCGGATTCGACGAGCAGTACTTC.

V gene TRBV15 combines with J gene TRBJ1-2; D perhaps matches TRBD1 (6 bases). CDR3 length: 15 amino acids. V shed 0 bases and J shed 4 bases, with 12 bases lying between them. The germline gives CDR1 LNHNV, CDR2 YYDKDF (reference sequence). The DNA of the CDR3 is TGTGCCACCAGCAGAGAGGGAGGACAGTTCTATGGCTACACCTTC. It is translated as CATSREGGQFYGYTF.

CDR3 sequence (DNA): TGTGCCAGCAGTGAACTACAGGGGGCGGACACCGGGGAGCTGTTTTTT. This encodes CASSELQGADTGELFF. This chain links TRBV25-1 with TRBJ2-2, with 9 nucleotides matching TRBD1. The CDR3 spans 16 residues. Trimming at V came to 2 bases and at J to 3 bases, leaving 4 bases not matched to a gene. The V gene's germline CDR1 is MGHDK and CDR2 SYGVNS. Supplemented by reference TRBV25-1 and TRBJ2-2, the full variable domain reads EADIYQTPRYLVIGTGKKITLECSQTMGHDKMYWYQQDPGMELHLIHYSYGVNSTEKGDLSSESTVSRIRTEHFPLTLESARPSHTSQYLCASSELQGADTGELFFGEGSRLTVL.

This chain joins TRBV5-4 and TRBJ1-1; D gene uncertain. CDR1 SGHNT and CDR2 YYREEE come from the germline V gene (reference sequence). V was shortened by 4 bases and J by 2 bases, with 12 bases between the two germline ends. There are 14 residues in the CDR3. This chain's CDR3 is CASSPPSGNTEAFF. For the CDR3, the DNA is TGTGCCAGCAGCCCGCCATCGGGTAACACTGAAGCTTTCTTT.